This T cell receptor (beta chain) was recovered during a study of post-analysis software for immune sequencing data. Notes on this clonotype: Its antigen is unknown.

Notes on the study in general: TRBV5-6, TRBV5-1 and TRBV20-1 belonged to a set of about five TRBV segments that were more frequent in patients than controls. Significantly decreased normalized Chao1 diversity was recorded for multiple sclerosis patients relative to controls.

Sequencing libraries made from TCR beta cDNA carried unique molecular identifiers. cDNA molecules numbering about 470,000 came from around 1 to 10 million T cells. TCRdb reprocessed the PCR reads via MiXCR and lists one record per CDR3 protein. The sample holds 700,000 to 900,000 distinct CDR3 sequences, roughly 50% seen once. Trimming removed 3 bases from V and 1 base from J; junction bases left unmatched: 11. The length of the CDR3 is 18 residues. The clonotype comes from a girl aged 5 to 17 with multiple sclerosis. Input material: blood. V gene TRBV12-3 or TRBV12-4 combines with J gene TRBJ2-4, with 8 positions matching TRBD2. The CDR3 sequence: CASSLLAGGGVAKNIQYF. The CDR3 region has the DNA TGTGCCAGCAGTTTGCTAGCGGGCGGCGGTGTGGCCAAAAACATTCAGTACTTC.